This T cell receptor (beta chain) derives from a study of post-analysis software for immune sequencing data. About the study: The study covered relapsing-remitting, secondary progressive and progressive-relapsing courses of multiple sclerosis. Whole-study results and caveats: F-measure co-clustering was strong for batch-matched samples. Patients had higher frequencies than controls of roughly 5 TRBV segments, including TRBV5-6, TRBV5-1 and TRBV20-1. Compared against controls, patients with multiple sclerosis displayed significantly lower normalized Chao1 diversity.

The TCR beta cDNA libraries contained unique molecular identifiers. Input of roughly 0.9 to 11 million T cells yielded around 500,000 cDNA molecules. MiXCR was run by TCRdb on the PCR reads, yielding one entry per CDR3 protein. The table shows approximately 730,000 distinct CDR3 sequences, with roughly 27% occurring only once. V dropped 0 bases and J dropped 9 bases, with 15 bases sitting between them. CDR1 LGHDT and CDR2 YNNKEL come from the germline V gene (reference sequence). This CDR3 spans 15 amino acids. Concerning this clonotype: Its antigen is not identified.

The chain couples TRBV3-1 to TRBJ1-5; TRBD1 is a possible D gene (5 bases). What was sequenced was blood. This TCR came from a girl aged 10-17 years with multiple sclerosis. CDR3 sequence: CASSQDPRGHRPQHF. The CDR3 DNA is TGTGCCAGCAGCCAAGATCCGCGCGGACATCGGCCCCAGCATTTT.